The rows below give T cell receptor beta chains drawn from one sample of a study of Ad26.COV2.S vaccination and SARS-CoV-2 variants. The method was immunoSEQ multiplex PCR; TCRdb's version includes in-frame clones alone and lacks a portion of them. The data contain about 280,000 clones, around 87% of them seen just once; the ten biggest clones take up over 2.5%. The specimen was peripheral blood, collected in a trial of Ad26.COV2.S vaccine versus placebo. The receptors were gathered from a person aged 18-60 years who received the Ad26.COV2.S COVID-19 vaccine or a placebo. CDR3s include the opening cysteine and the closing phenylalanine or tryptophan. A D gene is named only where the DNA matches it firmly. Clone size is given for some rows only: seen once, a few or many times, or a class if the clone is expanded.

clone_size,j_call,d_call,v_call,cdr3_length,cdr3_aa,cdr3_nt
NA,TRBJ2-2,NA,TRBV24-1,17,CATKVELKGQNTGELFF,TGTGCCACCAAGGTGGAGTTAAAGGGTCAGAACACCGGGGAGCTGTTTTTT
few,TRBJ2-2,TRBD2,TRBV5-4,17,CASSLAGVAGHTGELFF,TGTGCCAGCAGCTTGGCCGGGGTAGCGGGCCACACCGGGGAGCTGTTTTTT
NA,TRBJ2-6,NA,TRBV7-9,15,CASSFFSSGANVLTF,TGTGCCAGCAGCTTTTTCTCATCTGGGGCCAACGTCCTGACTTTC
NA,TRBJ2-3,NA,TRBV30,15,CAWSVGSILTDTQYF,TGTGCCTGGAGTGTAGGCAGCATCCTCACAGATACGCAGTATTTT
few,TRBJ1-3,NA,TRBV4-1,17,CASSQEGQQSSGNTIYF,TGCGCCAGCAGCCAAGAGGGGCAGCAGAGCTCTGGAAACACCATATATTTT
few,TRBJ2-7,TRBD2,TRBV6-2/TRBV6-3,17,CASSRTTEGTRAYEQYF,TGTGCCAGCAGTCGCACAACAGAAGGGACTAGGGCCTACGAGCAGTACTTC
NA,TRBJ2-7,TRBD1,TRBV5-1,19,CASSLVPGQGLEKIYEQYF,TGCGCCAGCAGCTTGGTACCCGGACAGGGCCTAGAGAAAATCTACGAGCAGTACTTC
NA,TRBJ1-1,NA,TRBV5-6,12,CASSYDRTEAFF,TGTGCCAGCAGCTACGACAGGACTGAAGCTTTCTTT
NA,TRBJ2-7,NA,TRBV7-2,15,CASSLAGTSNYEQYF,TGTGCCAGCAGCTTAGCCGGGACGAGCAACTACGAGCAGTACTTC
NA,TRBJ1-5,NA,TRBV5-1,15,CASSLGPDSNQPQHF,TGCGCCAGCAGCTTAGGTCCTGATTCCAATCAGCCCCAGCATTTT
NA,TRBJ1-1,NA,TRBV7-9,14,CASSLGGVGTEAFF,TGTGCCAGCAGCTTAGGTGGGGTAGGGACTGAAGCTTTCTTT
NA,TRBJ2-2,TRBD1,TRBV2,14,CASSRQGAIGELFF,TGTGCCAGCAGTAGGCAGGGGGCGATCGGGGAGCTGTTTTTT
NA,TRBJ2-3,NA,TRBV7-2,12,CASRWSTDTQYF,TGTGCCAGCAGGTGGAGCACAGATACGCAGTATTTT
NA,TRBJ1-5,TRBD1,TRBV30,13,CAWSQGDGQPQHF,TGTGCCTGGAGTCAGGGGGACGGTCAGCCCCAGCATTTT
NA,TRBJ2-3,TRBD1,TRBV9,13,CASGDRVTDTQYF,TGTGCCAGCGGAGACAGGGTAACAGATACGCAGTATTTT
NA,TRBJ2-7,NA,TRBV12-3/TRBV12-4,12,CASAGPPFEQYF,TGTGCCAGCGCCGGGCCTCCTTTCGAGCAGTACTTC
NA,TRBJ2-7,TRBD1,TRBV6-5,14,CASSYRTGAGEQYF,TGTGCCAGCAGTTACCGGACAGGGGCTGGCGAGCAGTACTTC
once,TRBJ2-3,TRBD1,TRBV25-1,15,CASSFPGQGAYTQYF,TGTGCCAGCAGTTTCCCGGGACAGGGGGCCTATACGCAGTATTTT
NA,TRBJ2-2,TRBD1,TRBV5-1,15,CASSFTGTGAGELFF,TGCGCCAGCAGCTTTACCGGGACAGGGGCCGGGGAGCTGTTTTTT
NA,TRBJ2-7,NA,TRBV27,15,CASRLSGPPIYEQYF,TGTGCCAGCAGGCTAAGCGGGCCTCCCATTTACGAGCAGTACTTC
NA,TRBJ1-2,NA,TRBV30,14,CAWSVGPGSHGYTF,TGTGCCTGGAGTGTAGGGCCAGGGAGCCATGGCTACACCTTC
NA,TRBJ2-5,TRBD2,TRBV5-6,16,CASSRGTSGAQETQYF,TGTGCCAGCAGCCGGGGGACTAGCGGGGCCCAAGAGACCCAGTACTTC
NA,TRBJ2-3,NA,TRBV7-9,12,CASESNSDTQYF,TGTGCCAGCGAGTCTAACTCGGATACGCAGTATTTT
NA,TRBJ2-1,TRBD1,TRBV14,20,CASSQEGTGSLRPVANEQFF,TGTGCCAGCAGCCAAGAGGGGACAGGTTCACTACGCCCCGTCGCCAATGAGCAGTTCTTC
NA,TRBJ1-1,NA,TRBV30,13,CAWNSGKNTEAFF,TGTGCCTGGAATTCCGGAAAGAACACTGAAGCTTTCTTT
NA,TRBJ2-7,TRBD1,TRBV10-3,16,CAISESPGQGAYEQYF,TGTGCCATCAGCGAGTCGCCGGGACAGGGTGCCTACGAGCAGTACTTC
NA,TRBJ2-7,NA,TRBV7-2,15,CASSPALVGTYEQCF,TGTGCCAGCAGCCCTGCGCTAGTAGGTACCTACGAGCAGTGCTTC
NA,TRBJ2-2,TRBD2,TRBV11-2,17,CASSLSGLAGGRGELFF,TGTGCCAGCAGCTTATCGGGACTAGCGGGAGGGCGGGGGGAGCTGTTTTTT
NA,TRBJ1-2,NA,TRBV18,13,CASSPVEEYGYTF,TGTGCCAGCTCACCAGTCGAGGAATATGGCTACACCTTC
NA,TRBJ1-2,TRBD1,TRBV19,14,CASNYGDRVSGYTF,TGTGCCAGTAATTATGGGGACAGGGTCAGTGGCTACACCTTC
NA,TRBJ1-4,TRBD1,TRBV6-1,15,CASSEYGTDNEKLFF,TGTGCCAGCAGTGAATATGGGACAGATAATGAAAAACTGTTTTTT
NA,TRBJ1-4,TRBD1,TRBV18,17,CASSPFDGQGYNEKLFF,TGTGCCAGCTCACCATTTGACGGACAGGGGTATAATGAAAAACTGTTTTTT
NA,TRBJ1-3,NA,TRBV7-2,13,CASRFSSGNTIYF,TGTGCCAGCAGGTTCAGCTCTGGAAACACCATATATTTT
NA,TRBJ1-3,NA,TRBV7-6,16,CASSLGVTGVGNTIYF,TGTGCCAGCAGCTTAGGGGTTACAGGTGTTGGAAACACCATATATTTT
NA,TRBJ1-1,NA,TRBV18,13,CASSTEVNTEAFF,TGTGCCAGCTCGACCGAGGTGAACACTGAAGCTTTCTTT